This T cell receptor (beta chain) was sequenced in a study of shared clonotypes between healthy human individuals. Study outcomes and limitations: Generation probability values for non-shared clonotypes were lower than those for clonotypes shared by all four donors.

The CDR3 sequence is 13 residues long. Germline lookup yields CDR1 MDHEN and CDR2 SYDVKM. V lost 5 bases, J lost 7 bases, and 5 bases stayed unmatched. Regarding this clone: No antigen is known for it.

Clones were sequenced by immunoSEQ multiplex PCR, and TCRdb holds only the in-frame ones, with some missing. The table records around 2.3 million clones, approximately 95% of them present only once. Sequencing was performed on naive CD4+ T cells sorted from blood. This sample's subset: CD45RA+ positively selected. This chain connects TRBV28 to TRBJ1-2; 9 bases align to TRBD1. This TCR was sampled from a young man in good health. The CDR3 region is CASSPGTGFGYTF. In DNA form, the CDR3 reads TGTGCCAGCAGTCCCGGGACAGGGTTTGGCTACACCTTC.